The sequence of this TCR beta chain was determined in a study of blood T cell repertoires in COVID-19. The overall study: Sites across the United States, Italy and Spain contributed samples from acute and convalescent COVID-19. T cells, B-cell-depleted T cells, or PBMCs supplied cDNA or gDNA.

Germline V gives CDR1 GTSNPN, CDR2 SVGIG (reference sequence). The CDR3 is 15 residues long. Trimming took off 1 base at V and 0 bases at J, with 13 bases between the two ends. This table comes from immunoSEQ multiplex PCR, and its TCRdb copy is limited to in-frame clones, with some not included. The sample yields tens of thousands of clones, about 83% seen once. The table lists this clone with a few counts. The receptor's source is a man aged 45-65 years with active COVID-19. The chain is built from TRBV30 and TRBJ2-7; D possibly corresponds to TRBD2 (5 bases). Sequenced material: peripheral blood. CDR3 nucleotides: TGTGCCTGGAGTGCTCTAGCAGCGTTCTCCTACGAGCAGTACTTC. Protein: CAWSALAAFSYEQYF.